A single sample is the source of the 25 T cell receptor beta chains below, sequenced in a study of tumor and adjacent non-tumor tissue in lung cancer (dated by TCRdb to between 2018 and 2020). Bulk unsorted tissue served as the source for RNA extraction, and RNA quality was assessed using a NanoDrop ND-1000 and an Agilent 2100. The receptor library was made with multiplex PCR. TCRdb names Illumina HiSeq 2500 as the instrument used. TCRbeta libraries were constructed through three rounds of nested PCR with primers (Table S4) according to protocols adapted from ARM-PCR. TCRdb's own reprocessing of the public reads used fastp at Q25 and MiXCR and kept productive beta chains. Entries that share a CDR3 protein sequence are merged under the most common genes and DNA. Across this sample there are fewer than 120,000 distinct CDR3 sequences, with approximately 87% seen only once. In total, the top ten clones hold 22% of the sample.

Sequencing was carried out using lung tumor tissue. The source is a man aged 70-80 years with non-small cell lung cancer.

To note about this clonotype: The CDR3 does not close with the conserved phenylalanine or tryptophan, likely indicating a read error. The chain uses TRBV6-5 and TRBJ2-7; weak D call: TRBD2 (6 bases). The CDR3 consists of 16 residues. The germline gives CDR1 MNHEY, CDR2 SVGAGI. DNA for the CDR3: TGTGCCAGTAGTTACCACCCGTTTAGCGGCTCCTACGAGCAGTACTTA. It yields the protein CASSYHPFSGSYEQYL.

A note on this clonotype: Since no conserved phenylalanine or tryptophan closes the CDR3, a read error is the likely cause. The chain is built from TRBV4-1 and TRBJ2-7; the D gene could be TRBD1 or TRBD2 (5 bases each). Germline V lookup: CDR1 MGHRA, CDR2 YSYEKL. The germline V and J ends were trimmed by 5 bases and 0 bases, with 11 bases remaining between them. There are 14 residues in the CDR3. DNA for the CDR3: TGCGCCAGCAGCATGGGACCGCGCTCCTACGAGCAGTACTTG. It codes for CASSMGPRSYEQYL.

As for this clonotype: A read error may account for a junction end that differs from germline. The rearrangement uses TRBV30 and TRBJ1-1, with 7 nucleotides matching TRBD1. Germline-derived CDR1 and CDR2 are GTSNPN and SVGIG (reference sequence). The CDR3 contains 12 residues. CDR3: CAWDREETVAFF. The CDR3 region has the DNA TGTGCCTGGGACAGGGAGGAAACTGTAGCTTTCTTT.

Worth noting for this clonotype: Compared with germline, one end of the junction differs, possibly owing to a read error. This chain connects TRBV12-3 or TRBV12-4 to TRBJ1-6; 7 positions match TRBD1. This CDR3 is 16 amino acids long. The CDR3 DNA sequence: TGTGCCAGCACCTCCGGGACAGAGCGCTATAATTCACCCCTCCATTTT. Its translation: CASTSGTERYNSPLHF.

With respect to this clonotype: Sequence at one end of the junction differs from germline and may be a read error. This chain uses TRBV28 with TRBJ1-2; D unresolved. Germline CDR1 MDHEN, CDR2 SYDVKM. The CDR3 consists of 13 residues. The CDR3 sequence: CVSSFGLLHGYTF. The CDR3 nucleotides are TGTGTCAGCAGTTTCGGGCTTTTGCATGGCTACACCTTC.

This clonotype has just one count. The genes are TRBV12-5 and TRBJ2-5; the D gene could be TRBD1 or TRBD2 (6 bases each). Trimming removed 8 bases at V and 7 bases at J, with 17 bases between. This CDR3 has 13 residues. Germline CDR1 is LGHNT and CDR2 is FRNRAP. CDR3 residues: CASSRGARVTQYF. In DNA form, the CDR3 reads TGTGCTAGTAGTAGGGGGGCACGGGTGACCCAGTACTTC.

A note on this clonotype: The junction departs from the called germline gene at one end, perhaps through a read error. The V gene is TRBV13, the J gene TRBJ2-7; tentatively, D is TRBD2 (5 bases). CDR1 and CDR2 (germline): PRHDT, FYEKMQ (reference sequence). The CDR3 contains 13 residues. CDR3 residues: CANSLTTEDEQYF. In DNA form, the CDR3 reads TGTGCCAACAGCTTAACCACGGAGGACGAGCAGTACTTC.

V gene TRBV5-6 combines with J gene TRBJ2-1; the D is unclear. The CDR3 runs 16 residues. V dropped 8 bases and J dropped 8 bases, with 26 bases sitting between them. Germline-derived CDR1 and CDR2 are SGHDT and YYEEEE. The CDR3 protein is CASSLIRGYGRDEQFF. CDR3 DNA sequence: TGTGCCAGTAGCCTAATACGTGGCTACGGTCGGGATGAGCAGTTCTTC.

CDR3: CASSPSTDTQYF. CDR3 bases: TGTGCCAGCAGCCCCTCCACAGATACGCAGTATTTT. V usage is TRBV11-2 and J usage is TRBJ2-3; unclear D gene. There are 12 residues in the CDR3. CDR1 SGHAT and CDR2 FQNNGV come from the germline V gene. V was clipped by 5 bases and J by 2 bases, with 5 bases between them.

The gene calls are TRBV5-6 and TRBJ2-5, with D tentatively TRBD1 or TRBD2 (5 bases each). Trimming cost V 4 bases and J 6 bases, with 13 bases left between them. The CDR3 runs 13 residues. CDR1 SGHDT and CDR2 YYEEEE come from the germline V gene. The CDR3 region is CASSPGPAKTQYF. CDR3 sequence (DNA): TGTGCCAGCAGCCCGGGACCGGCCAAGACCCAGTACTTC.

This chain connects TRBV6-5 to TRBJ2-1; D is perhaps TRBD1 or TRBD2 (5 bases each). The V end lost 7 bases, the J end lost 5 bases, and 18 bases lay between the germline ends. The CDR3 runs 15 residues. CDR1 is MNHEY and CDR2 is SVGAGI in the germline V gene. In nucleotides, the CDR3 is TGTGCCAGCACCCCGGGGACGCTGCGGGACAATGAGCAGTTCTTC. Amino acids: CASTPGTLRDNEQFF.

This clonotype occurred a few times. It may be a read error: a sequence one base away is much more abundant. This chain joins TRBV12-3 or TRBV12-4 and TRBJ2-5; D is unresolved. The CDR3 has 13 residues. The CDR3 loop reads CVSTPTVPETQYF. The CDR3 DNA reads as TGTGTCAGCACCCCGACCGTTCCAGAGACCCAGTACTTC.

Worth noting for this clonotype: Compared with germline, one end of the junction differs, possibly owing to a read error. The chain is built from TRBV7-8 and TRBJ2-7; D gene unclear. The germline V gene encodes CDR1 SGHVS and CDR2 FQNEAQ. There are 14 residues in the CDR3. The CDR3 loop reads CASSADPISYEQYF. The CDR3 DNA sequence: TGTGCCAGCAGCGCAGACCCAATCTCCTACGAGCAGTATTTC. The entire variable domain, with the rest obtained from reference TRBV7-8 and TRBJ2-7, is as follows: GAGVSQSPRYKVAKRGQDVALRCDPISGHVSLFWYQQALGQGPEFLTYFQNEAQLDKSGLPSDRFFAERPEGSVSTLKIQRTQQEDSAVYLCASSADPISYEQYFGPGTRLTVT.

As concerns this clonotype: One end of the junction fails to match germline, which may point to a read error. The chain recombines TRBV6-6 with TRBJ1-1, with D maybe TRBD1 (6 bases). The CDR3 is 12 amino acids. Germline CDR1 reads MNHNY; CDR2 reads SVGAGI (reference sequence). The CDR3 DNA follows: TGTGCCACCAGTGAGGGGGGTAGCGAAGCTTTCTTT. Translation: CATSEGGSEAFF.

Comments on this clonotype: The junction differs from germline at one of its ends, possibly a read error. The V call is TRBV30, the J call TRBJ2-2; TRBD1 matches 9 bases. CDR1 and CDR2 (germline): GTSNPN, SVGIG (reference sequence). This CDR3 is 15 amino acids long. CDR3 sequence reads: CAWTGQGWVTGKLFF. The CDR3 DNA follows: TGTGCCTGGACTGGACAGGGGTGGGTCACCGGGAAGCTGTTTTTT.

J is TRBJ2-5 and V is TRBV11-1; 7 nucleotides match TRBD1. V was pared by 7 bases and J by 9 bases, with 14 bases of the junction left unmatched. Germline CDR1 reads SGHAT; CDR2 reads FQDESV (reference sequence). The CDR3 has 14 residues. The CDR3 DNA reads as TGTGCCAGCACGAGGATAGGGGGCGCGGAGTCCCAGTACTTC. Encoded protein: CASTRIGGAESQYF.

On this clonotype: Compared with germline, one end of the junction differs, possibly owing to a read error. The genes are TRBV11-2 and TRBJ2-2, with TRBD2 matching 7 bases. CDR1 and CDR2 (germline): SGHAT, FQNNGV. CDR3 length equals 15 residues. The CDR3 nucleotides read TGTGCCAGCAGCATACACGGGGGGAATGACGGGGAGCTGCTTTTT. It is translated as CASSIHGGNDGELLF. Using reference TRBV11-2 and TRBJ2-2 for the parts outside the CDR3, the full variable domain is EAGVAQSPRYKIIEKRQSVAFWCNPISGHATLYWYQQILGQGPKLLIQFQNNGVVDDSQLPKDRFSAERLKGVDSTLKIQPAKLEDSAVYLCASSIHGGNDGELLFGEGSRLTVL.

This clonotype was recorded only once. The rearrangement uses TRBV6-6 and TRBJ1-3, with D possibly being TRBD1 (6 bases). The CDR3 has 15 amino acids. Germline V CDR1 and CDR2: MNHNY, SVGAGI (reference sequence). This CDR3 reads CGSNYPGTGQSTIYF. The CDR3 coding sequence is TGTGGAAGCAATTACCCAGGCACGGGACAATCCACCATATATTTT.

V gene TRBV5-4 combines with J gene TRBJ2-7; tentatively, D is TRBD2 (6 bases). This CDR3 is 15 amino acids long. Germline CDR1 is SGHNT and CDR2 is YYREEE (reference sequence). Trimming took 0 bases from V and 7 from J, leaving 17 bases between them. CDR3 DNA: TGTGCCAGCAGCTTGGGGGTAGCGGTTAATCGGGAGCAGTACTTC. Translated, it gives CASSLGVAVNREQYF.

The table lists this clonotype with a count of one. J is TRBJ2-1 and V is TRBV10-3; the match to TRBD2 covers 12 bases. This CDR3 spans 16 amino acids. Germline V gene sequence: CDR1 ENHRY, CDR2 SYGVKD. V lost 6 bases to trimming and J lost 5 bases; unmatched junction nucleotides: 8. CDR3: CAIRSHTSGRNNEQFF. CDR3 in DNA: TGTGCCATCAGGTCCCACACTAGCGGGAGGAACAATGAGCAGTTCTTC.

With regard to this clonotype: One end of the junction does not line up with germline, which may come from a read error. The CDR3 nucleotides read TGTGCCAGCAACAGATGCGGCTACAATGCGCAGTTCTTC. Translation gives CASNRCGYNAQFF. This sequence joins TRBV6-2 or TRBV6-3 and TRBJ2-1; D remains unclear. Germline CDR1 and CDR2: MNHEY and SVGEGT. This CDR3 comprises 13 residues.

The CDR3 DNA sequence: TGCGTCAGGAGCCAAGGGAACCTCTTGGACAGGGTGTACACCTTC. It specifies CVRSQGNLLDRVYTF. The chain uses TRBV4-3 and TRBJ1-2; 8 bases are shared with TRBD1. The CDR3 totals 15 residues. Germline CDR1 and CDR2: LGHNA and YSLEER.

A word on this clonotype: This is likely a read error, given that the CDR3 carries no conserved phenylalanine or tryptophan at its end. The rearrangement links TRBV11-2 to TRBJ1-1, with D possibly matching TRBD1 (6 bases). Per the germline V gene, CDR1 is SGHAT and CDR2 is FQNNGV. Trimming removed 7 bases from V and 7 bases from J, with 19 bases in between. The CDR3 is 14 residues long. CDR3 in DNA: TGTGCCAGCACTTGGGCGGGGGGGGACATTGAAGCTTTCTTG. Its protein product is CASTWAGGDIEAFL.

With regard to this clonotype: Germline and junction disagree at one end, which may indicate a read error. V gene TRBV11-2 combines with J gene TRBJ2-7; D is perhaps TRBD1 (6 bases). This CDR3 is built from 16 residues. The germline gives CDR1 SGHAT, CDR2 FQNNGV. The CDR3 DNA sequence: TGTGCCGGCAGCCCCTCCGCCGGGACACCAACCTACGAGCGGTACTTC. It yields the protein CAGSPSAGTPTYERYF.

Note on this clonotype: A much larger clone differs from this one at a single base, so this may be a read error. This chain connects TRBV10-3 to TRBJ1-1; no definite D call. The CDR3 length is 15 residues. The germline V gene encodes CDR1 ENHRY and CDR2 SYGVKD. This CDR3 reads CVISDSRVMNTEAFF. The CDR3 DNA is TGTGTCATCAGTGATAGTAGGGTAATGAACACTGAAGCTTTCTTT.